This T cell receptor beta chain was sequenced during a study of blood T cell repertoires in COVID-19. TCRdb's copy holds only in-frame clones and misses some; the assay was immunoSEQ multiplex PCR. The profile shows just under 350,000 clones, over 70% of them singletons. V lost 1 base to trimming and J lost 2 bases; unmatched junction nucleotides: 8. Germline V lookup: CDR1 SGHKS, CDR2 YYEKEE (reference sequence). The CDR3 has 17 residues. The sample was peripheral blood. The chain has TRBV5-5 and TRBJ1-5; 8 positions agree with TRBD1. The receptor's source is a woman aged 45-60 years with COVID-19, enrolled during active disease. CDR3 DNA: TGTGCCAGCAGCTTGTCGTACAGGGGGATTGGCAATCAGCCCCAGCATTTT. Encoded protein: CASSLSYRGIGNQPQHF.